This T cell receptor (beta chain) was observed in a study of blood T cell repertoires in COVID-19. At the level of the study: Acute and convalescent COVID-19 samples came from the United States, Italy and Spain. In each case, the material was cDNA or gDNA derived from T cells, B-cell-depleted T cells, or PBMCs.

Libraries were prepared by immunoSEQ multiplex PCR; TCRdb keeps only in-frame clonotypes and omits some of them. The profile shows around 180,000 clones, 88% of them singletons. The source material was peripheral blood. The source is a man in his sixties with acute or convalescent COVID-19.

The CDR3: CAANRERETGELFF. The CDR3 bases are TGTGCCGCCAACCGGGAGCGGGAGACTGGGGAGCTGTTTTTT. V gene TRBV25-1 combines with J gene TRBJ2-2, with 8 positions matching TRBD2. Per germline, CDR1 MGHDK and CDR2 SYGVNS. This CDR3 region has 14 residues. The junction had 13 bases not matched to a gene; V was cut back by 11 bases and J by 8 bases.